The 14 T cell receptor beta chains given below trace back to one sample, sequenced in a study of CD8 T cells in Susac syndrome. When the RNA was reverse transcribed, random hexamers were used with an input of roughly 0.45 to 1 ug. TCRdb reprocessed the immunoSEQ multiplex PCR reads with MiXCR, giving one entry per CDR3 protein. The sample comprises more than 75,000 distinct CDR3 sequences, roughly 94% of which are singletons, and 0.26% rests with the top ten. Sequencing used CD8+ T cells from PBMCs. The receptor source for this set is a human donor in good health.

The rearrangement links TRBV9 to TRBJ1-5, with TRBD1 identical over 7 bases. V trimming: 2 bases; J trimming: 6 bases; junction bases outside the gene matches: 8. The CDR3 runs to 15 residues. The germline CDR1 and CDR2 sequences are SGDLS and YYNGEE. The DNA for the CDR3 is TGTGCCAGCAGCGTCCACTTGACAGGGAGTCAGCCCCAGCATTTT. Its protein product is CASSVHLTGSQPQHF.

The chain couples TRBV4-1 to TRBJ2-1; D could derive from TRBD1 or TRBD2 (5 bases each). The germline gives CDR1 MGHRA, CDR2 YSYEKL. Deletions cut 1 base from V and 9 bases from J, with 10 bases between. This CDR3 region has 13 residues. In DNA form, the CDR3 reads TGCGCCAGCAGCCAAGCATTTGGGGGTGAGCAGTTCTTC. It translates to CASSQAFGGEQFF.

The chain uses TRBV25-1 and TRBJ1-4; 9 positions match TRBD1. The CDR3 is 14 residues long. CDR1 is MGHDK, CDR2 SYGVNS, per germline. Losses at the gene ends were 4 bases for V and 5 bases for J; bases not matched to a gene: 2. CDR3 DNA: TGTGCCAGCAGTGCGGGACAGGGAAATGAAAAACTGTTTTTT. Residues: CASSAGQGNEKLFF. Full variable domain (outside the CDR3, taken from reference TRBV25-1 and TRBJ1-4): EADIYQTPRYLVIGTGKKITLECSQTMGHDKMYWYQQDPGMELHLIHYSYGVNSTEKGDLSSESTVSRIRTEHFPLTLESARPSHTSQYLCASSAGQGNEKLFFGSGTQLSVL.

The chain couples TRBV12-3 or TRBV12-4 to TRBJ1-2; TRBD1 matches 7 bases. V was pared by 2 bases and J by 4 bases, with 4 bases of the junction left unmatched. The CDR3 spans 14 residues. CDR3 sequence (DNA): TGTGCCAGCAGTTTACCCGGGACAGCCTATGGCTACACCTTC. The encoded protein is CASSLPGTAYGYTF.

This clonotype has only one observation. The CDR3 here is CASSQEARGETQYF. CDR3 nucleotide sequence: TGCGCCAGCAGCCAAGAGGCGAGGGGGGAGACCCAGTACTTC. J is TRBJ2-5 and V is TRBV4-1; D is possibly TRBD1 (6 bases). The V gene's germline CDR1 is MGHRA and CDR2 YSYEKL. The V and J ends lost 0 bases and 5 bases respectively, with 10 bases between them. The CDR3 has 14 residues.

The chain is built from TRBV28 and TRBJ2-3; 11 bases match TRBD2. Per germline, CDR1 MDHEN and CDR2 SYDVKM. The CDR3 is 15 amino acids. The trim removed 3 bases at V and 5 bases at J, leaving 4 bases unmatched. The CDR3 loop reads CASSLTSGMGDTQYF. CDR3 nucleotides: TGTGCCAGCAGTTTGACTAGCGGGATGGGAGATACGCAGTATTTT.

This clonotype was detected once. CDR3 in amino acids: CASSFLDSLNTEAFF. CDR3 bases: TGTGCCAGCAGTTTTTTGGACTCCCTGAACACTGAAGCTTTCTTT. The chain employs TRBV27 and TRBJ1-1; D gene unclear. Germline values: CDR1 MNHEY, CDR2 SMNVEV (reference sequence). The CDR3 loop spans 15 amino acids. V was clipped by 3 bases and J by 0 bases, with 11 bases between them.

The chain employs TRBV6-5 and TRBJ2-7; 9 bases align to TRBD1. Trimming cost V 2 bases and J 4 bases; bases outside gene matches: 6. Germline CDR1 MNHEY, CDR2 SVGAGI. The CDR3 spans 15 residues. CDR3 nucleotides: TGTGCCAGCAGTTACCCCTCGGGACAGGGATACGAGCAGTACTTC. Translation gives CASSYPSGQGYEQYF.

In its sample, this clonotype was seen a few times. The chain joins TRBV9 to TRBJ1-2; D not resolved. Germline V CDR1 and CDR2: SGDLS, YYNGEE. The CDR3 covers 12 residues. V gave up 2 bases and J gave up 2 bases, with 4 bases separating them. The DNA of the CDR3 is TGTGCCAGCAGCGTCGGGAACTATGGCTACACCTTC. This codes for CASSVGNYGYTF.

The chain recombines TRBV9 with TRBJ2-1; D gene uncertain. CDR1 is SGDLS, CDR2 YYNGEE, per germline. With 4 bases removed from V and 4 bases from J, the gap between germline ends came to 18 bases. The CDR3 sequence is 16 residues long. The chain's CDR3 is CASSPITRPRYNEQFF. CDR3 nucleotide sequence: TGTGCCAGCAGCCCCATAACCCGGCCCAGATACAATGAGCAGTTCTTC. Full variable domain (missing parts from reference TRBV9 and TRBJ2-1): DSGVTQTPKHLITATGQRVTLRCSPRSGDLSVYWYQQSLDQGLQFLIQYYNGEERAKGNILERFSAQQFPDLHSELNLSSLELGDSALYFCASSPITRPRYNEQFFGPGTRLTVL.

CDR3 nucleotide sequence: TGTGCCAGCAGTTTATCAGGGGGCGACGCTACTTGGGGCTACACCTTC. Translation gives CASSLSGGDATWGYTF. V usage is TRBV27 and J usage is TRBJ1-2, with 7 positions matching TRBD1. The length of the CDR3 is 16 residues. J gave up 8 bases and V 0 bases, and 12 bases lay outside the gene matches. Per germline, CDR1 MNHEY and CDR2 SMNVEV (reference sequence).

V is TRBV14 and J is TRBJ1-4; 7 nucleotides agree with TRBD1. The V gene's germline CDR1 is SGHDN and CDR2 FVKESK. CDR3 length: 13 residues. Trimming cost V 5 bases and J 14 bases; bases outside gene matches: 11. The CDR3 DNA reads TGTGCCAGCAGCGAAGGAAGGGGGCTAAGGCTGTTTTTT. Translated, it gives CASSEGRGLRLFF.

The chain links TRBV13 to TRBJ1-1; D is possibly TRBD1 (5 bases). V lost 2 bases and J 1 base, leaving 17 bases between the germline ends. The length of the CDR3 is 17 residues. The germline CDR1 and CDR2 sequences are PRHDT and FYEKMQ (reference sequence). CDR3 nucleotide sequence: TGTGCCAGCAGCTTACCCCGGCCGGGACGCTCGAACACTGAAGCTTTCTTT. Translated, it gives CASSLPRPGRSNTEAFF.

The chain links TRBV4-1 to TRBJ2-7; TRBD1 might be the D (5 bases). This CDR3 spans 14 amino acids. Between the trimmed V and J ends, which lost 1 base and 2 bases, there was a span of 9 bases. CDR1 and CDR2 (germline): MGHRA, YSYEKL. The CDR3: CASSQGAGTYEQYF. CDR3 coding DNA: TGCGCCAGCAGCCAAGGGGCAGGGACCTACGAGCAGTACTTC.